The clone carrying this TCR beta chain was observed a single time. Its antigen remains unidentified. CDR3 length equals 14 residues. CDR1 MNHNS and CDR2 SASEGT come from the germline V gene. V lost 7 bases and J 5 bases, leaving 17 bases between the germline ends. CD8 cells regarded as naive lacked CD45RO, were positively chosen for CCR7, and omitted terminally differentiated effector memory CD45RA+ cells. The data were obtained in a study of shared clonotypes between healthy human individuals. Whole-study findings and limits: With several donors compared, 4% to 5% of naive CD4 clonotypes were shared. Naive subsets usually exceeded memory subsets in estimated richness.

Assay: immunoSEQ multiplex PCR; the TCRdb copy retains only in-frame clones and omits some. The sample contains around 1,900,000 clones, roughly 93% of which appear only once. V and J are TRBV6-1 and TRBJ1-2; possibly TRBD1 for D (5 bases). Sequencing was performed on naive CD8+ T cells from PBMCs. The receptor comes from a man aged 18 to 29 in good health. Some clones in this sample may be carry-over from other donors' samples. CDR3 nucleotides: TGTGCCAGCACCACGGGAGGGGCTGGGTATGGCTACACCTTC. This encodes CASTTGGAGYGYTF.